The clone carrying this T cell receptor beta chain was seen only a few times. Its antigen is currently unknown. These data belong to a study of cytomegalovirus exposure and HLA in healthy donors. Study-wide findings and caveats: Further analysis was carried out later, and it showed several of the most significant clusters appearing linked to common viral pathogens. Reports described diagnosis of cytomegalovirus status by the classifier as highly specific and sensitive. The authors listed 150 to 200 TCR beta chains as cytomegalovirus-associated.

60 Vbeta and 13 Jbeta primers were used in PCR. Assay used: immunoSEQ multiplex PCR; TCRdb lists only in-frame clones, some missing. This sample carries 110,000 to 150,000 clones, 72% of them seen once, and the ten largest clones take over 2%. V was pared by 2 bases and J by 10 bases, with 15 bases between. Germline CDR1 is SGHVS and CDR2 is FQNEAQ. The CDR3 has 14 residues. The donors were healthy bone marrow donors. The sample was PBMCs. The chain recombines TRBV7-8 with TRBJ2-1; D is perhaps TRBD2 (6 bases). This sequence originates from a man aged 40-50 years in good health and CMV-seronegative. This CDR3 reads CASSLLSAAGEQFF. In DNA, the CDR3 is TGTGCCAGCAGCTTACTATCGGCGGCGGGGGAGCAGTTCTTC.